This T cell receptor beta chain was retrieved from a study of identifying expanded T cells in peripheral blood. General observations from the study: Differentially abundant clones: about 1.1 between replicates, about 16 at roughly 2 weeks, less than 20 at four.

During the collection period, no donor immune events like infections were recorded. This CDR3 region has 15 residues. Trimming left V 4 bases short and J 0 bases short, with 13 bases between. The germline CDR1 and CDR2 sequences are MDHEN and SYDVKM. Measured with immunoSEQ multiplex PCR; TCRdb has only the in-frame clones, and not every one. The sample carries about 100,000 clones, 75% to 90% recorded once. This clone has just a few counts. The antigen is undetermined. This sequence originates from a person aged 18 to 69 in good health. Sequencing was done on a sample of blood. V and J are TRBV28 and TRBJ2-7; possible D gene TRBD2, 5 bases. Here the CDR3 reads CASSYPPGNSYEQYF. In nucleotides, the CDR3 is TGTGCCAGCAGTTACCCGCCCGGGAACTCCTACGAGCAGTACTTC.